This T cell receptor (beta chain) was profiled in a study of tumor and adjacent non-tumor tissue in lung cancer. Study information: Histology: around 13 adenocarcinoma, a couple of squamous cell carcinoma, 1 small cell lung cancer. On average, productive TCRbeta reads reached roughly 4 million per sample.

Study-wide results and limits: Shorter survival was associated with higher TCR diversity in tumors.

CDR1 and CDR2 (germline): SGHTA, FQGNSA. The CDR3 runs 15 residues. A modified ARM-PCR protocol with three rounds of nested PCR amplified TCRbeta. TCRdb re-called the multiplex PCR reads with MiXCR, one entry per CDR3 protein. The sample records approximately 62,000 distinct CDR3 sequences, roughly 57% being singletons. This clonotype was observed a single time. Its specificity is not known. At one of its ends the junction is not consistent with the germline gene, which may arise from a read error. The template was RNA from unsorted bulk tissue. This non-tumor lung sample came from over 3 cm beyond the tumor edge.

The sequencing input was distant non-tumor lung tissue. This clonotype originated in a man in his 70s with non-small cell lung cancer. The J gene is TRBJ2-1, the V gene TRBV7-2; perhaps TRBD2 as D (6 bases). In DNA, the CDR3 is TGTGCCAGCAGCCGGGACTCCAGCTCCTGCAATGAGCAGCTCTTC. Translation: CASSRDSSSCNEQLF.